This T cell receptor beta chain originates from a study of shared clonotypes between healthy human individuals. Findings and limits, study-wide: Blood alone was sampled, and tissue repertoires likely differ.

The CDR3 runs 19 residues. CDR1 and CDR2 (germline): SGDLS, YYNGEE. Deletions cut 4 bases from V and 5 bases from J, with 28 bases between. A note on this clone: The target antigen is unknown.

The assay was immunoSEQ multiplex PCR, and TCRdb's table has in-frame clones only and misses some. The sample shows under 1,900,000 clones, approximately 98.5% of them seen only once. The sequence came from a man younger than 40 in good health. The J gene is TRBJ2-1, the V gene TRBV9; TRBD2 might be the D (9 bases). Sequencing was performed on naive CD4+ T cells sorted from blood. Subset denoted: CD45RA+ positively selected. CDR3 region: CASSPRQGNLAGIHNEQFF. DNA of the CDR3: TGTGCCAGCAGCCCACGACAGGGGAATCTAGCGGGGATCCACAATGAGCAGTTCTTC.